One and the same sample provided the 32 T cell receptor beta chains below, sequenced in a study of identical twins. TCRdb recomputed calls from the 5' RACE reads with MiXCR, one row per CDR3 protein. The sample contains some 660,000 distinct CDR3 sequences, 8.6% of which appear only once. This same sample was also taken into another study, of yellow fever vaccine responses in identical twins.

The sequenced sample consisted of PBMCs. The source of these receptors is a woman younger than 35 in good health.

CDR3 DNA sequence: TGCAGCGTTGAGCGACGGAACCAAGAGACCCAGTACTTC. This codes for CSVERRNQETQYF. V usage is TRBV29-1 and J usage is TRBJ2-5; no reliable D call. There are 13 residues in the CDR3. CDR1 and CDR2 (germline): SQVTM, ANQGSEA. Deletions cut 3 bases from V and 0 bases from J, with 8 bases between.

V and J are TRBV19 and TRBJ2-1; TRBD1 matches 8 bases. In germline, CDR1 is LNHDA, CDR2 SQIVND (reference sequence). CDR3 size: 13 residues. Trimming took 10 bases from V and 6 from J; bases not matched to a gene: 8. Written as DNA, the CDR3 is TGTGCCACCCATGACAGGGGCCGCAATGAGCAGTTCTTC. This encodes CATHDRGRNEQFF.

CDR3 loop: CSALLKGAGYTF. The CDR3 nucleotides read TGCAGTGCTCTTTTAAAAGGCGCTGGCTACACCTTC. The rearrangement uses TRBV20-1 and TRBJ1-2, with D hard to call. Looked up from germline, CDR1 is DFQATT and CDR2 is SNEGSKA (reference sequence). The CDR3 totals 12 residues. Trimming removed 5 bases at V and 7 bases at J, with 14 bases between.

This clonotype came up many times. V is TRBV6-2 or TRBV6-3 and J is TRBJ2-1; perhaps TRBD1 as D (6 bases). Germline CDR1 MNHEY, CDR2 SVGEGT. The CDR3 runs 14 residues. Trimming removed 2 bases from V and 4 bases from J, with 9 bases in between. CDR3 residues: CASSYGQGYNEQFF. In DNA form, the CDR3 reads TGTGCCAGCAGTTACGGGCAGGGGTACAATGAGCAGTTCTTC.

CDR3 region: CASSDSDSGNEQFF. The CDR3 nucleotides are TGTGCCAGCAGTGACTCGGATAGCGGCAATGAGCAGTTCTTC. This chain joins TRBV6-4 and TRBJ2-1; TRBD2 might be the D (6 bases). Trimming took off 0 bases at V and 6 bases at J, with 9 bases between the two ends. The CDR3 loop spans 14 amino acids. Germline V gene sequence: CDR1 MRHNA, CDR2 SNTAGT.

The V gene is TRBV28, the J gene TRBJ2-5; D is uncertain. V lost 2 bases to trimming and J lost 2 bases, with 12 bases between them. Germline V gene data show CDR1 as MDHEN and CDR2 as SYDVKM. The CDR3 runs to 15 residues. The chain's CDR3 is CASSLTASPQETQYF. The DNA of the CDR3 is TGTGCCAGCAGTTTAACTGCCAGTCCACAAGAGACCCAGTACTTC.

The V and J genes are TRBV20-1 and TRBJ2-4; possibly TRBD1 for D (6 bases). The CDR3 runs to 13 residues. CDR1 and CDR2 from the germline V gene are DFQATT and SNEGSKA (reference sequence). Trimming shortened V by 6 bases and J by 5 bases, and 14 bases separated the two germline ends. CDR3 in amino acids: CSAPGQSQNIQYF. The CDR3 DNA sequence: TGCAGTGCCCCCGGACAGAGCCAAAACATTCAGTACTTC.

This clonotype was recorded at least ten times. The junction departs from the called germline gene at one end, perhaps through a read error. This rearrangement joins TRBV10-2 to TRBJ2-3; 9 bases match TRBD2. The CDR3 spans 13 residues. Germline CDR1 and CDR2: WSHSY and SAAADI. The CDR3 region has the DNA TGTGCCAGCCGGACTAGCGGCACAGATACGCAGTATTTT. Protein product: CASRTSGTDTQYF.

As DNA, the CDR3 is TGCAGCGCCGGGGGGGGGCATCCCCGAGGCGGCTACACCTTC. Translation: CSAGGGHPRGGYTF. The V call is TRBV29-1, the J call TRBJ1-2; possible D gene TRBD1, 6 bases. Germline CDR1 is SQVTM and CDR2 is ANQGSEA. The CDR3 is 14 amino acids. Trimming pared 7 bases from V and 8 bases from J, leaving 23 bases between.

This CDR3 reads CASSLGLAFGPSTDTQYF. For the CDR3, the DNA is TGCGCCAGCAGCCTGGGACTAGCGTTTGGTCCTAGCACAGATACGCAGTATTTT. The chain is built from TRBV5-1 and TRBJ2-3; TRBD2 agrees at 10 bases. V lost 4 bases, J lost 0 bases, and 11 bases stayed unmatched. The V gene's germline CDR1 is SGHRS and CDR2 YFSETQ. The CDR3 has 18 residues.

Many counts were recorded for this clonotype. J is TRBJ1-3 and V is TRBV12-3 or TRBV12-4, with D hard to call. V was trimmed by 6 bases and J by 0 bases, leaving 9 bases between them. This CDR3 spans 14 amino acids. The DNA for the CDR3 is TGTGCCAGCAGACCTGTAGGCTCTGGAAACACCATATATTTT. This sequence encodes CASRPVGSGNTIYF.

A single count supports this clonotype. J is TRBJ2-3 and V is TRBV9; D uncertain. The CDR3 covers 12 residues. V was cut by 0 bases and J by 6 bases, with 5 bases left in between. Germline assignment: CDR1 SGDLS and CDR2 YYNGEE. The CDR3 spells CASSVVRDTQYF. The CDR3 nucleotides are TGTGCCAGCAGCGTAGTACGGGATACGCAGTATTTT. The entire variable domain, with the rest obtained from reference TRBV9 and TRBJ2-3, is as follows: DSGVTQTPKHLITATGQRVTLRCSPRSGDLSVYWYQQSLDQGLQFLIQYYNGEERAKGNILERFSAQQFPDLHSELNLSSLELGDSALYFCASSVVRDTQYFGPGTRLTVL.

CDR3 loop: CASSPLGPSPDTQYF. The CDR3 coding sequence is TGTGCCAGCTCACCACTCGGACCAAGCCCAGATACGCAGTATTTT. This chain uses TRBV18 with TRBJ2-3; D not certain. The V end was cut by 1 base, the J end by 4 bases, with 12 bases between. The CDR3 extends over 15 amino acids. Germline V gene sequence: CDR1 KGHSH, CDR2 LQKENI. The full variable domain, in which reference TRBV18 and TRBJ2-3 provide the parts outside the CDR3, is NAGVMQNPRHLVRRRGQEARLRCSPMKGHSHVYWYRQLPEEGLKFMVYLQKENIIDESGMPKERFSAEFPKEGPSILRIQQVVRGDSAAYFCASSPLGPSPDTQYFGPGTRLTVL.

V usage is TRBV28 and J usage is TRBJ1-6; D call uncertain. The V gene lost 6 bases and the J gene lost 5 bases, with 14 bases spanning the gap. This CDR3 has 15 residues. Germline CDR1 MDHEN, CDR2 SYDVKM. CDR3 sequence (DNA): TGTGCCAGCAGAGCCGACACTGGCAATAATTCACCCCTCCACTTT. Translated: CASRADTGNNSPLHF. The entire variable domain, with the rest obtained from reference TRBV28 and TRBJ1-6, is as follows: DVKVTQSSRYLVKRTGEKVFLECVQDMDHENMFWYRQDPGLGLRLIYFSYDVKMKEKGDIPEGYSVSREKKERFSLILESASTNQTSMYLCASRADTGNNSPLHFGNGTRLTVT.

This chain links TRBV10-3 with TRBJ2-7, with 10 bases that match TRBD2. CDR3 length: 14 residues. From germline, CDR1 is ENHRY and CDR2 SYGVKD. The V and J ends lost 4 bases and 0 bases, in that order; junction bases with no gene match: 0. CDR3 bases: TGTGCCATCAGTGGGACTAGCGGCTCCTACGAGCAGTACTTC. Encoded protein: CAISGTSGSYEQYF.

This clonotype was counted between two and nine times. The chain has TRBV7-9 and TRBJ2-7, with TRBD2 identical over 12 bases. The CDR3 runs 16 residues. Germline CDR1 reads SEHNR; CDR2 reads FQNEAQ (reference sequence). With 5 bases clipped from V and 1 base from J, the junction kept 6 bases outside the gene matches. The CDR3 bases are TGTGCCAGCAGCCGAACGACTAGCGGGGGTTCCTACGAGCAGTACTTC. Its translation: CASSRTTSGGSYEQYF.

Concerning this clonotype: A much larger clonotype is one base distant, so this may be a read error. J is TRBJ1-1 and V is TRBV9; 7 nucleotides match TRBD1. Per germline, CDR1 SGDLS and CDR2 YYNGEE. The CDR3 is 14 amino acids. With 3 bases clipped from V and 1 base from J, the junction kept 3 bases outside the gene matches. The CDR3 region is CASSAYRGNTEAFF. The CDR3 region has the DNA TGTGCCAGCAGCGCGTACAGGGGGAACACTGAAGCTTTCTTT.

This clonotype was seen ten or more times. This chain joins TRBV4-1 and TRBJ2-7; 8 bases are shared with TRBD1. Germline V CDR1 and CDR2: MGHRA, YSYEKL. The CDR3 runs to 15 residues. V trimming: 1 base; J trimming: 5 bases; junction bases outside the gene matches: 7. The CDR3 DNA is TGCGCCAGCAGCCAAGGAGGACAGGGTCGCCACGAGCAGTACTTC. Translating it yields CASSQGGQGRHEQYF.

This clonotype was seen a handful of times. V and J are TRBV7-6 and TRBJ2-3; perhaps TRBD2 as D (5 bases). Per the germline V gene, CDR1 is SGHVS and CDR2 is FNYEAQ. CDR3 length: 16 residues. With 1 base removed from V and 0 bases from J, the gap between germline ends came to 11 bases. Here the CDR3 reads CASSLDASPSTDTQYF. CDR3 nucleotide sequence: TGTGCCAGCAGCTTAGATGCTAGCCCGAGCACAGATACGCAGTATTTT.

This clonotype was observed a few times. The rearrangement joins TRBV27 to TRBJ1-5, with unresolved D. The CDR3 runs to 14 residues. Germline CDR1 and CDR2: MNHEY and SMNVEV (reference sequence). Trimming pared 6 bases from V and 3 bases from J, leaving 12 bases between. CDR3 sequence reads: CASRRGQTNQPQHF. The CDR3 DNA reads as TGTGCCAGCAGACGAGGGCAGACCAATCAGCCCCAGCATTTT.

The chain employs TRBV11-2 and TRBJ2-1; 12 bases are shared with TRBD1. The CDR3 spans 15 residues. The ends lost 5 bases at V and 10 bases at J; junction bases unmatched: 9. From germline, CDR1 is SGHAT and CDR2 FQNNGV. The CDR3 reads CASSRTGQGAREQFF. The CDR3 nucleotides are TGTGCCAGCAGCCGGACGGGACAGGGGGCACGGGAGCAGTTCTTC. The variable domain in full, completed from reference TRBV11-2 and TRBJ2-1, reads EAGVAQSPRYKIIEKRQSVAFWCNPISGHATLYWYQQILGQGPKLLIQFQNNGVVDDSQLPKDRFSAERLKGVDSTLKIQPAKLEDSAVYLCASSRTGQGAREQFFGPGTRLTVL.

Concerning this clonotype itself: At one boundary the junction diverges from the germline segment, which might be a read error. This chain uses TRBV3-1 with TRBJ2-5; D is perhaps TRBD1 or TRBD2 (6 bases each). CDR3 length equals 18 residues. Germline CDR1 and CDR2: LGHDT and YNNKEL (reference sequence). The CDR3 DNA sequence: TGTGCCAGCTGCCAAGGAGGGTCGACGGGGACAATTGGAAAGACCCAGTACTTC. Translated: CASCQGGSTGTIGKTQYF.

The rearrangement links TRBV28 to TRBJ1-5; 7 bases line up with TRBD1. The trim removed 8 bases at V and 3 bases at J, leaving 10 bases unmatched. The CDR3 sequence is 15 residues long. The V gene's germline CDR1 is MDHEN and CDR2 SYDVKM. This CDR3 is CASLEPTGHNQPQHF. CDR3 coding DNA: TGTGCCAGCCTAGAGCCGACAGGGCACAATCAGCCCCAGCATTTT.

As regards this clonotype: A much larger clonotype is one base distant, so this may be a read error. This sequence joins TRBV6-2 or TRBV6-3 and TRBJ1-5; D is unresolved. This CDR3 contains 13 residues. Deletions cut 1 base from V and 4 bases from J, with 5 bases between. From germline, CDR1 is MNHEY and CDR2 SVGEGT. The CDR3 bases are TGTGCCAGCAGTTACTACGGGAATCAGCCCCAGCATTTT. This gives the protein CASSYYGNQPQHF.

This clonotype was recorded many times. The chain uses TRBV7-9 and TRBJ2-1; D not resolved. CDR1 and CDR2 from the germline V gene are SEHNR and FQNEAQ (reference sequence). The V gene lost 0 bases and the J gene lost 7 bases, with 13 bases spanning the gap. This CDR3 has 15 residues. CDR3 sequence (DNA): TGTGCCAGCAGCTTAGCCGTGGGCCTGGGGAATGAGCAGTTCTTC. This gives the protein CASSLAVGLGNEQFF.

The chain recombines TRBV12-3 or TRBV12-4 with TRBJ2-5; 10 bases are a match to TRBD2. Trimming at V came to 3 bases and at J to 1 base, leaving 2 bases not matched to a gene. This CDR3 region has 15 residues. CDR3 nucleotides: TGTGCCAGCAGTTTTGAGCGGGGGGGCCAAGAGACCCAGTACTTC. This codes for CASSFERGGQETQYF.

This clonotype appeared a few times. CDR3 amino acids: CSARDHSSSYNEQFF. The CDR3 nucleotides read TGCAGTGCTAGAGATCACTCGAGCTCCTACAATGAGCAGTTCTTC. J is TRBJ2-1 and V is TRBV20-1, with D hard to call. The CDR3 extends over 15 amino acids. CDR1 is DFQATT and CDR2 is SNEGSKA in the germline V gene (reference sequence). The V end lost 0 bases, the J end lost 0 bases, and 9 bases lay between the germline ends.

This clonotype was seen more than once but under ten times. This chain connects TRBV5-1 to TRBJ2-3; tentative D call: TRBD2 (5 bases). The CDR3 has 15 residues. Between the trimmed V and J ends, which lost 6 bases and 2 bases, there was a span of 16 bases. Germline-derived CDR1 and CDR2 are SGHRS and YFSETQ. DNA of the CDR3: TGCGCCAGCAACCTCCAACTAGGGCACACAGATACGCAGTATTTT. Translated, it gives CASNLQLGHTDTQYF.

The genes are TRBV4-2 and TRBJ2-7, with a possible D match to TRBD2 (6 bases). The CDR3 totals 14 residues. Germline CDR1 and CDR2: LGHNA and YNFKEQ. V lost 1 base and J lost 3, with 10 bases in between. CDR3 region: CASSQVRGNYEQYF. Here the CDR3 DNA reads TGTGCCAGCAGCCAAGTCCGGGGGAACTACGAGCAGTACTTC.

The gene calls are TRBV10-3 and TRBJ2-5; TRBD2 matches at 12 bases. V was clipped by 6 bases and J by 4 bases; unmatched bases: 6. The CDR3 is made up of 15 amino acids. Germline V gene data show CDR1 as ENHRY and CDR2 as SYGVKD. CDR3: CAISATSGSSETQYF. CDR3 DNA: TGTGCCATCAGCGCGACTAGCGGGAGTTCAGAGACCCAGTACTTC.

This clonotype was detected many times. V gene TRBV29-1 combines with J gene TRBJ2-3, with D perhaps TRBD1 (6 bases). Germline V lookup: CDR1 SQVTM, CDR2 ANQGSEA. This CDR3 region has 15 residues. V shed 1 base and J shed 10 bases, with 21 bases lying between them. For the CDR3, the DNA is TGCAGCGTTGAAGGGGGCTCCGGGCCCAGGGGTTCGCAGTATTTT. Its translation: CSVEGGSGPRGSQYF.

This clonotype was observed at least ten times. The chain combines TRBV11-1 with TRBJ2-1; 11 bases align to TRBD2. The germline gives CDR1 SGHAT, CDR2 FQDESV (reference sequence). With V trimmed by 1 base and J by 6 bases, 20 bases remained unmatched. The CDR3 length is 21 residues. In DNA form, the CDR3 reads TGTGCCAGCAGCTTAGGGACTAGCCCCTATAAACTAGCGGGAGTATCCAATGAGCAGTTCTTC. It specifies CASSLGTSPYKLAGVSNEQFF.